This T cell receptor (beta chain) was profiled in a study of control samples from healthy donors and cancer patients. The V gene end was trimmed by 6 bases and the J gene end by 5 bases; junction bases not matched to a gene: 8. CDR3 length equals 17 residues. Germline V gives CDR1 LNHDA, CDR2 SQIVND (reference sequence). This table comes from immunoSEQ multiplex PCR, and its TCRdb copy is limited to in-frame clones, with some not included. Here the sample spans about 140,000 clones, roughly 92% being singletons. This TCR derives from a young man in good health. What was sequenced was blood. The genes are TRBV19 and TRBJ2-2, with 14 bases lining up with TRBD2. CDR3: CASSRGLAGVRTGELFF. As DNA, the CDR3 is TGTGCCAGTAGCAGGGGACTAGCGGGAGTAAGGACCGGGGAGCTGTTTTTT.